This T cell receptor (beta chain) was retrieved from a study of a mutant IDH1 vaccine in newly diagnosed glioma. Study background: Earlier treatment was radiotherapy, temozolomide, or both, with most getting both. Study results and limitations: Top peripheral T cell clonotype shifts appeared unrelated to pseudoprogression.

Trimming took 1 base from V and 1 from J, leaving 10 bases between them. In germline, CDR1 is SGHVS, CDR2 FQNEAQ. This CDR3 has 15 amino acids. The time point: baseline, week 1 (first vaccination visit). Treatment here: pre-vaccination baseline after standard-of-care therapy. Diagnosis in the donors showed new WHO grade 3 or 4 astrocytomas that were IDH1-mutant and ATRX-lost. This table comes from immunoSEQ multiplex PCR, and its TCRdb copy is limited to in-frame clones, with some not included. Here the sample spans tens of thousands of clones, approximately 80% being singletons. A single count supports this clone. Its target is unknown.

The chain joins TRBV7-8 to TRBJ2-5; D gene uncertain. This receptor was identified in a man aged 25 to 40 with glioma. This sample comprised PBMCs, obtained from a glioma patient treated with radiotherapy, temozolomide or both. The CDR3 loop is CASSLVLDLQETQYF. The CDR3 coding sequence is TGTGCCAGCAGCTTAGTTCTCGACCTCCAAGAGACCCAGTACTTC.